This TCR beta chain was identified during a study of control samples from healthy donors and cancer patients. CDR1 and CDR2 (germline): SGHTA, FQGNSA. V lost 4 bases to trimming and J lost 2 bases; unmatched junction nucleotides: 11. This CDR3 spans 17 amino acids. Measured with immunoSEQ multiplex PCR; TCRdb has only the in-frame clones, and not every one. Counted here are over 60,000 clones, about 90% occurring once; the ten biggest clones make up roughly 2%. Sample: PBMCs. The TCR sequence derives from a woman aged 60-70 years with head and neck cancer. The gene calls are TRBV7-2 and TRBJ2-3, with 8 bases that match TRBD2. CDR3 sequence reads: CASSSQREPIFTDTQYF. The DNA for the CDR3 is TGTGCCAGCAGCTCGCAGCGGGAGCCCATCTTCACAGATACGCAGTATTTT.